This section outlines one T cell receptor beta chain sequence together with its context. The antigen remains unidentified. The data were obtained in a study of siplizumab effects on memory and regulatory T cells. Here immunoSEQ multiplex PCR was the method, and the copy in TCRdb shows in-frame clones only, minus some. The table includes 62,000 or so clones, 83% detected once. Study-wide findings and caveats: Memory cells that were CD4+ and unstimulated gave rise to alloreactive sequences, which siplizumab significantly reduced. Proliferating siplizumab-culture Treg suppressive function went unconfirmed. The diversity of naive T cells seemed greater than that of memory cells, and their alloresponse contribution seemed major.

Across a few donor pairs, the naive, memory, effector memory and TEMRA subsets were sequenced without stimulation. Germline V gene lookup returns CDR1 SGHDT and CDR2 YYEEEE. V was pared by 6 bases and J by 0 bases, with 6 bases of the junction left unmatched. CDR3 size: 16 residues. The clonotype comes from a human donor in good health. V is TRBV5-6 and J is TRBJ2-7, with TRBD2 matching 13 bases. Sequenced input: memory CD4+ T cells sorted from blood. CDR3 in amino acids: CASTGTSGTSSYEQYF. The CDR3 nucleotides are TGTGCCAGCACCGGGACTAGCGGGACGAGCTCCTACGAGCAGTACTTC.